The clone carrying this TCR beta chain was seen ten or more times. This specimen comes from a study of neurological immune-mediated disorders. Time point: longitudinal time-point 3. Libraries used 2 million unsorted PBMCs kept frozen in RNAlater. 5'RACE with 10-nucleotide random UMIs generated the cDNA. Each CDR3 protein is one row after TCRdb ran MiXCR on the 5' RACE reads. Here the sample spans around 100,000 distinct CDR3 sequences, about a tenth being singletons. The germline CDR1 and CDR2 sequences are LGHDT and YNNKEL (reference sequence). The CDR3 length is 14 residues. V lost 5 bases and J lost 5, with 10 bases in between.

The sequencing sample was made of PBMCs. This receptor was identified in a female donor with HTLV-1-associated myelopathy (HAM/TSP). The chain couples TRBV3-1 to TRBJ1-6, with D maybe TRBD1 (5 bases). The CDR3 reads CASSSQGNNSPLHF. The CDR3 coding sequence is TGTGCCAGCAGCTCCCAGGGCAATAATTCACCCCTCCACTTT.